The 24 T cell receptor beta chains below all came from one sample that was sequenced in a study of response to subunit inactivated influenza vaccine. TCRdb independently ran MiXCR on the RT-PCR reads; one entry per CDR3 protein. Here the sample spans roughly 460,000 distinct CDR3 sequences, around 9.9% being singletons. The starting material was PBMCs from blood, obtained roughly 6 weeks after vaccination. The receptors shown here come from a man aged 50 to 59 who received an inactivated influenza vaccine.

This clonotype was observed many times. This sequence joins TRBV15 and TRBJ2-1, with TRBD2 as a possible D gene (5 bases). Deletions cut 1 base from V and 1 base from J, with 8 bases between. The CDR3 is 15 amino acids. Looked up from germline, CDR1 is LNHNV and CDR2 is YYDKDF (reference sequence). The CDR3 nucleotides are TGTGCCACCAGCAGAGTACTAGTTTCCTACAATGAGCAGTTCTTC. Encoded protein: CATSRVLVSYNEQFF.

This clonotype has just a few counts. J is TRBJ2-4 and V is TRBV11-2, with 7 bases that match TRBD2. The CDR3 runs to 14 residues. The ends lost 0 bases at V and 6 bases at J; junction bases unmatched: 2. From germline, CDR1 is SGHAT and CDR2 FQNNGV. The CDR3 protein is CASSLDRGVNIQYF. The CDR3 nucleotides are TGTGCCAGCAGCTTAGATCGGGGGGTAAACATTCAGTACTTC.

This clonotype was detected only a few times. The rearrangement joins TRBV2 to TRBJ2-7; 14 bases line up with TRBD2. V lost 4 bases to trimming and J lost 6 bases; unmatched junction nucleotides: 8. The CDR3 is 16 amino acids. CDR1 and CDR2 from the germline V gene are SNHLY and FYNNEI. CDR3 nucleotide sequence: TGTGCCAGCAGTGCTACCGGGACTAGCGGGAGTATCGAGCAGTACTTC. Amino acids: CASSATGTSGSIEQYF.

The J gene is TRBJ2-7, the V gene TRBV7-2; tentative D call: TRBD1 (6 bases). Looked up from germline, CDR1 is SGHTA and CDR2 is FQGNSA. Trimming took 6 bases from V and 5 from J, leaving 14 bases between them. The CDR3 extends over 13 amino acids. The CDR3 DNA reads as TGTGCCAGCAGAAACACAGGGTCGGACGAGCAGTACTTC. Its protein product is CASRNTGSDEQYF.

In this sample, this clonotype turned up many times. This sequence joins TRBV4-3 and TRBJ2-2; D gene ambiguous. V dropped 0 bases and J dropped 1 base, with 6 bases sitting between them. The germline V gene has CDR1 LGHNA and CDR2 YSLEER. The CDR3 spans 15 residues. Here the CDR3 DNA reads TGCGCCAGCAGCCAAGATTGGCAGAACACCGGGGAGCTGTTTTTT. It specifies CASSQDWQNTGELFF.

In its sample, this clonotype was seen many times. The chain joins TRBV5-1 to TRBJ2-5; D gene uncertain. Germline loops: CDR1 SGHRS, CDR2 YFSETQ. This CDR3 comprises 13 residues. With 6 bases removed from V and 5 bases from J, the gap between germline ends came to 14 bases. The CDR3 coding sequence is TGCGCCAGCACGGTCCCGGAGTTGGAGACCCAGTACTTC. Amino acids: CASTVPELETQYF.

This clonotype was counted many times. CDR3 nucleotides: TGTGCCAGCAGGAAAGGGACTAGCGGAGATACGCAGTATTTT. It specifies CASRKGTSGDTQYF. The chain has TRBV7-2 and TRBJ2-3; 11 nucleotides line up with TRBD2. The CDR3 consists of 14 residues. Germline CDR1 is SGHTA and CDR2 is FQGNSA. J was trimmed by 5 bases and V by 6 bases; bases with no gene match: 4.

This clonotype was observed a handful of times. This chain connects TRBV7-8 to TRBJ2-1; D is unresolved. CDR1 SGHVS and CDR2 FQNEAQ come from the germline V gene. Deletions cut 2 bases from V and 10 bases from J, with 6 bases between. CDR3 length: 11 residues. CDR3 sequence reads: CASSLMEEQFF. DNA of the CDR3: TGTGCCAGCAGCTTAATGGAGGAGCAGTTCTTC.

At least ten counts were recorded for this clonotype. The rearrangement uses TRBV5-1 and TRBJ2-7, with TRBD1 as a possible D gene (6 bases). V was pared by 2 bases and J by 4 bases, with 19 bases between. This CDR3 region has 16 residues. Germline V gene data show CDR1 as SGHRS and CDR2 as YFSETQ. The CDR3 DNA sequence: TGCGCCAGCAGCTTTCCCAATTCCGGACAGCCTTACGAGCAGTACTTC. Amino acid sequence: CASSFPNSGQPYEQYF.

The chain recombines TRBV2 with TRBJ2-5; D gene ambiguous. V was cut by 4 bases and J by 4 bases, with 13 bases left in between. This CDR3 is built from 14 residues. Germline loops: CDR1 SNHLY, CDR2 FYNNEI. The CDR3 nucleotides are TGTGCCAGCAGTGGGGCCTCATCTATAGAGACCCAGTACTTC. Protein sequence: CASSGASSIETQYF.

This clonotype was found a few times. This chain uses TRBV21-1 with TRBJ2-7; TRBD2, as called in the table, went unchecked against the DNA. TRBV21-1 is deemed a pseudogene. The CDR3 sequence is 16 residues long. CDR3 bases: TGTGCCAGCAGCAAAGTTCTAGCGGGAGTGGTCTACGAGCAGTACTTC. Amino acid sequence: CASSKVLAGVVYEQYF.

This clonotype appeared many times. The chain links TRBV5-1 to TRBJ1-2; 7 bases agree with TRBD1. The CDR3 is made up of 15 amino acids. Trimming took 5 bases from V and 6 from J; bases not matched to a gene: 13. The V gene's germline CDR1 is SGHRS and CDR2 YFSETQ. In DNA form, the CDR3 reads TGCGCCAGCAGTACGTATGACAGGGTATCGGATGGCTACACCTTC. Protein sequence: CASSTYDRVSDGYTF.

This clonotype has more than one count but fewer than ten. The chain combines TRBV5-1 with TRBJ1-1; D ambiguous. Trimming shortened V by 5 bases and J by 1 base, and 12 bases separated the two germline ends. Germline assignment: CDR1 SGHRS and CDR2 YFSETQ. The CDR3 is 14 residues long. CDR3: CASRARYANTEAFF. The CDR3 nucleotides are TGCGCCAGCAGGGCGAGATACGCGAACACTGAAGCTTTCTTT.

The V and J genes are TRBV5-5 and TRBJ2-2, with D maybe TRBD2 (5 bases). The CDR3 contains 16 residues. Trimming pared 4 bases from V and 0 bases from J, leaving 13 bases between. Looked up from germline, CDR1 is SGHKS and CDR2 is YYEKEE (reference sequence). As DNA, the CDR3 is TGTGCCAGCAGCCTCACCGGGATAACGAACACCGGGGAGCTGTTTTTT. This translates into CASSLTGITNTGELFF.

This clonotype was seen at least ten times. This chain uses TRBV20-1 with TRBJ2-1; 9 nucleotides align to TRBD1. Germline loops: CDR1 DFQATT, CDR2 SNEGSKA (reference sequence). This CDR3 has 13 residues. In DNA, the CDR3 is TGCAGCCGAACCGGGACAGGGCGTGGTGAGCAGTTCTTC. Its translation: CSRTGTGRGEQFF.

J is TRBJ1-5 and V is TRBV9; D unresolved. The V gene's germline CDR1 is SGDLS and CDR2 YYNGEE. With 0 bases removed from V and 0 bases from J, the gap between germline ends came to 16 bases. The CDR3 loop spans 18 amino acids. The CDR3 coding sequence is TGTGCCAGCAGCGTAGCGGTCCGACACCCTAATAGCAATCAGCCCCAGCATTTT. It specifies CASSVAVRHPNSNQPQHF.

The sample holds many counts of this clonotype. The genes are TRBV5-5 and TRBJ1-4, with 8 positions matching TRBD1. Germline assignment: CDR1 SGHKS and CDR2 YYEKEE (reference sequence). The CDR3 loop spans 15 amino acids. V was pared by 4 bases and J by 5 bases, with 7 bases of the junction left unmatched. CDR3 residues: CASSTHRGSNEKLFF. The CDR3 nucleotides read TGTGCCAGCAGCACACACAGGGGGTCCAATGAAAAACTGTTTTTT.

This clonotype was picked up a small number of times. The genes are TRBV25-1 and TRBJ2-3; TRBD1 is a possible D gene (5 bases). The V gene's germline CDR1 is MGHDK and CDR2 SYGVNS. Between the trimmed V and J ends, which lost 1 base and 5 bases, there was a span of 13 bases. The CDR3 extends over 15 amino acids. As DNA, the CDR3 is TGTGCCAGCAGTGAATTAGGCCAGGGTAAAGATACGCAGTATTTT. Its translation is CASSELGQGKDTQYF.

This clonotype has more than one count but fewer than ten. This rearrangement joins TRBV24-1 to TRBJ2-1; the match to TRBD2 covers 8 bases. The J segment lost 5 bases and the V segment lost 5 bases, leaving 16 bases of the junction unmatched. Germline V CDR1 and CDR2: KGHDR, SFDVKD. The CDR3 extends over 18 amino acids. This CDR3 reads CATSGSREGPIRDNEQFF. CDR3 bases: TGTGCCACCAGTGGAAGCCGGGAGGGCCCAATTCGGGACAATGAGCAGTTCTTC.

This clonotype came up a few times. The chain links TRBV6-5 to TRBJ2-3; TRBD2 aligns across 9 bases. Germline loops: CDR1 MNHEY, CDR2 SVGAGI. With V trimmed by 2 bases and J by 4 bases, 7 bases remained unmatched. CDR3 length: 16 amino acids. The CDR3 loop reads CASSYGRGGAPDTQYF. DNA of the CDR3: TGTGCCAGCAGTTACGGCCGCGGGGGGGCCCCAGATACGCAGTATTTT.

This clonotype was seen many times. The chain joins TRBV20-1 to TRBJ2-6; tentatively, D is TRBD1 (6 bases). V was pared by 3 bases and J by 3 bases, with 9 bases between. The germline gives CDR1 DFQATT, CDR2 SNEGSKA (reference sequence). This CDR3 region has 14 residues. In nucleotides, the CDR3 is TGCAGTGCTAGTAGGGGGATTGGGGCCAACGTCCTGACTTTC. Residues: CSASRGIGANVLTF.

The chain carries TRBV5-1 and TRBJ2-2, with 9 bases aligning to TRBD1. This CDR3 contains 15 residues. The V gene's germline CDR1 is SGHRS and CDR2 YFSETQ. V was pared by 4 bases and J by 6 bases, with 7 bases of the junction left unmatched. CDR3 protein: CASSQGQGYAGELFF. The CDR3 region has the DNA TGCGCCAGCAGCCAGGGACAGGGTTACGCCGGGGAGCTGTTTTTT.

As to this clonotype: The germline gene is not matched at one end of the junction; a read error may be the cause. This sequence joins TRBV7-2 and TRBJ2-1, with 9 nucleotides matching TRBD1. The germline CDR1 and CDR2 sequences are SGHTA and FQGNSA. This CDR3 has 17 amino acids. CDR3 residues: CASSRQQGARSFNEQFF. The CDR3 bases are TGTGCCAGCAGCCGGCAACAGGGGGCGCGATCCTTCAATGAGCAGTTCTTC.

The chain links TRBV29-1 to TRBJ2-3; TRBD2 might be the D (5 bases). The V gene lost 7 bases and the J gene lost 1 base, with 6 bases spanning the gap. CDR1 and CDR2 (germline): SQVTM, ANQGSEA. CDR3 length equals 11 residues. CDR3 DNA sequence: TGCAGCGGAGCGGGCACAGATACGCAGTATTTT. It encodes CSGAGTDTQYF.